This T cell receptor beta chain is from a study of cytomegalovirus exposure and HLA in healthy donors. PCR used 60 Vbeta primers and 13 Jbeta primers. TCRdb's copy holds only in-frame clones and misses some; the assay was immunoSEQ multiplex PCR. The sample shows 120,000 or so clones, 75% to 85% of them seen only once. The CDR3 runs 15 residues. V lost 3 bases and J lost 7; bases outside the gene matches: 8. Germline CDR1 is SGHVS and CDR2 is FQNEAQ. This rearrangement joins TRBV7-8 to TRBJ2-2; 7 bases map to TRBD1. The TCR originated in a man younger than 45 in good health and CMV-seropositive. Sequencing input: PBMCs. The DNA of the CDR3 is TGTGCCAGCAGCTTGAAGGGGGCGCAGGTCGGGGAGCTGTTTTTT. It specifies CASSLKGAQVGELFF.